The present entry profiles one TCR beta chain with its context. No antigen is known for it. The data originate from a study of T cell clones after liver transplantation. Regarding the study as a whole: Rather than being deleted, graft donor-reactive T cells may have moved into the graft. The donor-reactive repertoire was only partly measurable in a couple of subjects, lacking donor cells.

The assay was immunoSEQ multiplex PCR, and TCRdb's table has in-frame clones only and misses some. The sample lists tens of thousands of clones; 86% were seen once. Trimming removed 7 bases from V and 2 bases from J; junction bases left unmatched: 2. The CDR3 length is 12 residues. Germline V gene sequence: CDR1 SQVTM, CDR2 ANQGSEA. This sequence was found in a human patient who received a liver transplant. The T cells may come from the graft donor. The rearrangement uses TRBV29-1 and TRBJ2-4; TRBD1 agrees at 7 bases. The specimen comprised CD8+ T cells from blood, sampled 12 months after liver transplant. DNA for the CDR3: TGCAGCGGGACAGGTTCCAAAAACATTCAGTACTTC. It yields the protein CSGTGSKNIQYF.